The entry that follows covers one T cell receptor (beta chain) sequence. The clone's antigen remains unknown. The sample holds no much larger clone one base away, and base qualities are not on file. The donors were around 39 Caucasian individuals from Russia, aged roughly 6 to 95 years, who were systemically healthy. Approximately 11 milliliters of peripheral blood were drawn from each donor into EDTA-treated Vacutainer tubes. PBMCs were isolated by Ficoll-Paque density-gradient centrifugation, with at least 6 million obtained per sample. Trizol reagent was used to extract total RNA from the PBMCs, yielding at least 6 micrograms per sample. Naive CD45RAhigh/CD27high T cell percentages were measured by flow cytometry on a PBMC aliquot from every donor. Receptors were amplified or captured by 5' RACE. The data were produced on an Illumina HiSeq 2500. A second PCR of roughly 7 to 12 cycles was performed with a sample-barcoded 5' primer and a J-beta primer mix. A template-switch 5' adaptor carrying 12 random nucleotides introduced a unique molecular identifier onto each TCR beta cDNA molecule. At least 2.5 million CDR3-containing paired-end reads were obtained from each sample. First-strand cDNA was synthesized from all RNA with the Mint cDNA synthesis kit, primed by a TRBC-specific oligonucleotide. Following uracil-DNA glycosylase treatment, a first 18-cycle PCR with universal primers M1SS and BC2_uni_R was performed on all cDNA. The authors processed their data as follows. Normalization of each sample was performed by random selection of 1 million high-quality reads, each carrying a distinct molecular identifier. Instead of being binned into consensus sequences, reads that shared molecular identifiers were thrown out. MiTCR, set to a Q25 quality threshold and the strictest error-elimination algorithm, was used for CDR3 identification, clonotype clustering and error correction. Lower-bound total TCR beta diversity was estimated with a nonparametric unseen species model using Euler transformation. The public reads were reprocessed in TCRdb via fastp at Q25 and MiXCR, keeping in-frame beta chains. Each CDR3 protein appears once, grouped with its most common genes and DNA. TCRdb's processing, not the study's, gives the V and J calls here. The sample contains 650,000 to 1,000,000 distinct CDR3 sequences, 35% to 40% of them found a single time. Of the sample, over 10% falls within the top ten clones.

This sample was taken from a study of blood T cells in healthy people across ages (dated by TCRdb to the mid-2010s). About the investigation overall: In model experiments, template switching captured roughly one uniquely barcoded TCR beta cDNA molecule for every two T cells. The study measured age-related changes in TCR beta repertoire diversity using deep sequencing normalized with unique cDNA molecular identifiers. The donors were divided into four age groups: young (average approximately 15 years), middle-aged (over 35), aged (under 70) and long-lived (roughly 88). Donors of different ages were randomly distributed across sequencing lanes to avoid experimental bias. Using the same blood draw, the study looked at two additional independent replicas of 1 million unique cDNA reads for two donors, one aged 18 to 30 and the other aged 80 or older. General findings and caveats noted by the study authors: Donor CMV infection status was unknown, potentially confounding age-related changes in expanded clonotypes. Since profiling was done on bulk unsorted PBMCs, naive and antigen-experienced compartments could not be conclusively compared. Compared with the aged group, more naive CD4+ T cells, fewer expanded clones and increased TCR diversity were shown by the long-lived group, suggesting age selection. Observed TCR beta diversity correlated strongly with the percentage of naive T cells measured by flow cytometry. As age increased, observed TCR beta diversity per million T cells dropped in a roughly linear way, and a significant reduction was already evident by age roughly 40. Estimates of total diversity from one million sequenced T cells were regarded as lower bounds and underestimates.

At the junction V is shortened by 7 bases and J by 3 bases, with 13 bases in between. The cysteine opens and the phenylalanine closes a CDR3 of 13 amino acids. The retained sequence is limited to the CDR3, 39 bases, with the frame set at the first base. CDR1 and CDR2, per the germline V gene, are MNHEY and SVGEGT. The sequence came from a man aged 18 to 29 in good health. The sample was blood. Recombination linked TRBV6-2 or TRBV6-3 to TRBJ2-7; no D gene is confidently identified. This receptor has the CDR3 CASTNERLYEQYF. The sequence in DNA is TGTGCCAGCACCAACGAAAGACTCTACGAGCAGTACTTC.